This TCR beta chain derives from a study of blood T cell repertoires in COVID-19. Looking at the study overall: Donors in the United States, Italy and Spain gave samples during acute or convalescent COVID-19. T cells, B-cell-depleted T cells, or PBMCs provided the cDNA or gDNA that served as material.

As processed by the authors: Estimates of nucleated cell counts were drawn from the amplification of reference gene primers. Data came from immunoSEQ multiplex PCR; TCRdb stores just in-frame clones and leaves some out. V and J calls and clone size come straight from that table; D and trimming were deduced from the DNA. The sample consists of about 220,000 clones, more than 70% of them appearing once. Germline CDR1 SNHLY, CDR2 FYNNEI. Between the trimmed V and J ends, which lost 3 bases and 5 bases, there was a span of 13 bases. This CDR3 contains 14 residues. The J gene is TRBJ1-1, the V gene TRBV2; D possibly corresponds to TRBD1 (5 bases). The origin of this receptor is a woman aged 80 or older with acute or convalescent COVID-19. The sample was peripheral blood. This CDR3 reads CASSEGGDYTEAFF. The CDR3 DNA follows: TGTGCCAGCAGTGAGGGGGGGGATTATACTGAAGCTTTCTTT.